The clone carrying this T cell receptor beta chain was observed once. Other DNA sequences in the same sample also yield this CDR3. Assay used: immunoSEQ multiplex PCR; TCRdb lists only in-frame clones, some missing. In the table there are about 1.5 million clones, 95% to 99% of which are singletons. V lost 4 bases to trimming and J lost 2 bases; unmatched junction nucleotides: 4. The CDR3 consists of 14 residues. CDR1 SGHRS and CDR2 YFSETQ come from the germline V gene. This sample was taken from a study of shared clonotypes between healthy human individuals. The donor population consisted of healthy HIV-negative adults with no recent acute infections or vaccinations.

The sample consisted of naive CD4+ T cells sorted from blood. Subset indicated: CD45RA+ positively selected. The clonotype comes from a man younger than 45 in good health. The J gene is TRBJ2-7, the V gene TRBV5-1, with 9 bases lining up with TRBD1. The CDR3 DNA follows: TGCGCCAGCAGCGCGGACAGGGGACCCTACGAGCAGTACTTC. Protein product: CASSADRGPYEQYF.